The T cell receptor (beta chain) described here comes from a study of blood T cell repertoires in COVID-19 (dated by TCRdb to the early 2020s). Looking at the study overall: The collaborator samples originated in the United States, Italy and Spain and spanned the acute and convalescent phases of COVID-19. The repertoires were released in a freely available public database intended as a resource for research on the immune response to SARS-CoV-2. Deeply sampled blood TCRbeta repertoires from subjects exposed to, actively infected with, or recovered from COVID-19 were included in the dataset. The sample metadata nearly always contained a de-identified subject ID, COVID-19 status, age in years and sex. Samples came from the ongoing ImmuneRACE study (first 160 participants) plus 1,254 subjects from 6 global collaborators. HLA class I and class II types, where available, came from metadata supplied by the sample provider rather than from assay-based typing. The material from the prospective study consisted of cDNA or gDNA derived from T cells, B-cell-depleted T cells, or PBMCs.

TCRbeta CDR3 regions were amplified from genomic DNA by means of the immunoSEQ Assay, a bias-controlled multiplex PCR. From the authors' description of their analysis: The number of nucleated cells in each sample was estimated from the amplification of reference gene primers within the assay. To quantify the absolute abundance of each unique TCRbeta CDR3 rearrangement, sequence reads were collapsed and filtered. Productive Simpson clonality was computed per sample as the square root of Simpson's diversity index over productive rearrangements. TCRdb limited this immuneACCESS table to in-frame rearrangements with V and J called. A share of clones is missing; checked studies link under half to unresolved V genes, and the rest is unexplained. From that table come the V and J calls and clone size; the DNA was used to work out D and trimming. The sample table shows about 260,000 clones, and 88% are seen once. Around 9.6% of the sample comes from the top ten.

Study-wide findings and limitations: The quantity of clinical and demographic metadata differed by source and by participant and was supplied without curation.

In Seattle, one collaborating source enrolled patients while the infection was active and tracked those patients longitudinally over the course of disease. The collaborating institutions used their own protocols to collect whole blood in K2EDTA tubes. Collaborator samples were shipped for TCRbeta analysis as frozen whole blood, isolated PBMCs, or DNA extracted from either sample type. With respect to this clone: Its recognized antigen is unknown. Base qualities are not at hand, and no much larger clone is one base apart.

The CDR3 runs 16 residues from the cysteine to the phenylalanine. Kept here is only the CDR3 DNA, which spans 48 bases and is read in frame from base 1. V ends up 4 bases short and J 4 bases short, with an unmatched junction base count of 10. Looking up the germline V gene yields CDR1 MGHRA and CDR2 YSYEKL. The receptor was derived from a woman between 70 and 85 years old with COVID-19, enrolled during active disease. This chain is built from TRBV4-1 and TRBJ1-3; TRBD1 fits 7 bases in the junction. The sample taken for sequencing was peripheral blood. The nucleotide sequence is given as TGCGCCAGCAGCCGGGCTACCGGGACAGCGGGAAACACCATATATTTT. It codes for CASSRATGTAGNTIYF.